This T cell receptor beta chain was sequenced for a study of vaccination and CD4 T cells after COVID-19. Study context: Convalescent persons amounted to six males plus four females, two of whom were Hispanic.

A remark on this clonotype: Its target is unknown.

This CDR3 has 18 amino acids. Per germline, CDR1 MNHNS and CDR2 SASEGT. Germline trimming cut 5 bases from V and 4 bases from J; bases unmatched to any gene: 17. CD4+ T cells that had been cultured provided DNA sequenced with the Oncomine TCR Beta short-read assay. One entry per CDR3 protein results from TCRdb running MiXCR on the PCR reads. The sample comprises about 14,000 distinct CDR3 sequences, around 49% of which are singletons, and about 10% rests with the top ten. Treatment noted: approximately nine-day PBMC culture with coronavirus spike peptide pools or control peptides (ViraFEST assay). PBMC cultures, at two million cells per well, received approximately 9.1 IU/ml IL-2 and 9 to 10 ug/ml peptide pools.

The V gene is TRBV6-1, the J gene TRBJ1-3, with 7 bases fitting TRBD1. This sequence originates from a human donor who had recovered from COVID-19. This sample comprised CD4+ T cells from blood, cultured in vitro, obtained before SARS-CoV-2 vaccination. CDR3 DNA sequence: TGTGCCAGCAGTCAGTCCGTTCGACAGGGAGTCTCAGGAAACACCATATATTTT. Its translation: CASSQSVRQGVSGNTIYF.